Listed below are T cell receptor beta chains from one sample, sequenced in a study of molecular identifiers for immune sequencing clone quantification. TCRdb ran MiXCR on the PCR reads and lists one entry per CDR3 protein. The sample shows about half a million distinct CDR3 sequences, 20% to 25% of them seen only once. Sample: naive CD8+ T cells from blood, with Jurkat cell RNA spiked in. These receptors all come from a human donor in good health. Some libraries in this study had Jurkat cell RNA spiked in. CDR3s include the opening cysteine and the closing phenylalanine or tryptophan. Each record gives: J gene, D gene, V gene, CDR3 protein. D genes are given only for firm matches.

>TRBJ2-1|NA|TRBV19
CASSMAVNNEQFF
>TRBJ1-2|NA|TRBV7-8
CASSLVPIDVRPKKKNNYGYTF
>TRBJ2-3|NA|TRBV24-1
CATSDFSEANTQYF
>TRBJ2-2|TRBD2|TRBV19
CASSMGLLTGELFF
>TRBJ1-5|NA|TRBV19
CASTLGGSGNQPQHF
>TRBJ2-5|NA|TRBV9
CASSVQGGQETQYF
>TRBJ2-7|NA|TRBV7-9
CASSYQSYEQYF
>TRBJ1-1|NA|TRBV4-2
CASSRTENTGAFF
>TRBJ1-2|NA|TRBV20-1
CSRLDGTKIYGYTF
>TRBJ2-5|TRBD1|TRBV7-7
CASSRDRETQYF
>TRBJ2-1|NA|TRBV7-9
CATAAGYNEQFF
>TRBJ2-2|NA|TRBV9
CASSDPPSTFTGELFF
>TRBJ1-1|NA|TRBV12-3/TRBV12-4
CASSLVARGPEAFF
>TRBJ2-3|TRBD2|TRBV12-3/TRBV12-4
CASKTGDYPSTDTQYF
>TRBJ2-7|TRBD1|TRBV11-2
CASSFGTGFSYEQYF
>TRBJ2-7|TRBD1|TRBV27
CASSVGTDYYEQYF
>TRBJ2-1|TRBD2|TRBV7-6
CASSFASGGKSEQFF
>TRBJ2-1|TRBD1|TRBV4-3
CASSQLRQGSYNEQFF
>TRBJ1-2|NA|TRBV27
CASSLKGPTYGYTF
>TRBJ2-1|NA|TRBV4-1
CASSHVKQGNEQFF
>TRBJ2-7|NA|TRBV15
CATSLDSYEQYF
>TRBJ2-7|NA|TRBV4-2
CASSRADRSYEQYF
>TRBJ2-7|NA|TRBV6-2/TRBV6-3
CASSPRLESSYEQYF
>TRBJ2-2|NA|TRBV24-1
CATSDKQVKGTSTGELFF
>TRBJ1-4|TRBD1|TRBV3-1
CASSGTGGEWVGRKLFF
>TRBJ1-1|NA|TRBV7-6
CASSPPAGHEASF
>TRBJ1-6|NA|TRBV6-5
CASSYSVQPYNSPLHF
>TRBJ2-1|TRBD2|TRBV20-1
CSASSSLAGGGSYNEQFF
>TRBJ2-1|TRBD1|TRBV12-3/TRBV12-4
CASSWPGQGLDEQFF
>TRBJ2-7|NA|TRBV7-9
CATSRSLGYEQYF
>TRBJ1-6|NA|TRBV28
CASSLGKTSYNSPLHF
>TRBJ2-7|NA|TRBV19
CASSIAGQGYEQYF
>TRBJ2-7|NA|TRBV4-1
CASSHTSGDEQYF
>TRBJ1-3|NA|TRBV10-2
CAGSSTDSGNTIYF
>TRBJ2-1|TRBD2|TRBV28
CASSLEGTSGASSYNEQFF
>TRBJ2-7|TRBD1|TRBV6-5
CASSWTRDSSYEQYF
>TRBJ1-2|NA|TRBV7-9
CASSFGGSSGYTF
>TRBJ1-5|TRBD1|TRBV19
CASSITGQNQPQHF
>TRBJ2-1|NA|TRBV4-1
CASSQVEGAGNEQFF
>TRBJ2-7|NA|TRBV20-1
CSAPSGVEQYF
>TRBJ2-7|NA|TRBV4-3
CASSQDRSDYGSYEQYF